Below are 4 T cell receptor beta chains sequenced from a single sample in a study of tissue T cells after allogeneic stem cell transplantation. Measured with immunoSEQ multiplex PCR; TCRdb has only the in-frame clones, and not every one. The sample gives about 40,000 clones, roughly 92% of which show up once; roughly 3.8% is in the top ten. Sequenced material: blood, taken before transplantation. The receptor source for this set is a woman aged 35-70 years who later had graft-versus-host disease after an allogeneic stem cell transplant.

The chain has TRBV7-3 and TRBJ2-2; maybe TRBD1 (5 bases). Trimming cost V 4 bases and J 7 bases, with 10 bases left between them. The CDR3 is made up of 13 amino acids. Looked up from germline, CDR1 is SGHTA and CDR2 is FQGTGA. CDR3 DNA: TGTGCCAGCAGCTCGCAGGGAAACGGGGAGCTGTTTTTT. It encodes CASSSQGNGELFF.

This clone was detected once. The chain couples TRBV27 to TRBJ2-2, with 10 bases that match TRBD2. The CDR3 consists of 16 residues. J gave up 9 bases and V 3 bases, and 10 bases lay outside the gene matches. CDR1 is MNHEY, CDR2 SMNVEV, per germline (reference sequence). For the CDR3, the DNA is TGTGCCAGCAGTTTTTATAGCGGGGGGTTGAACCGGGAGCTGTTTTTT. Protein: CASSFYSGGLNRELFF.

The gene calls are TRBV29-1 and TRBJ2-1, with D possibly being TRBD2 (5 bases). Trimming took 6 bases from V and 2 from J, leaving 14 bases between them. The CDR3 extends over 14 amino acids. The germline CDR1 and CDR2 sequences are SQVTM and ANQGSEA. The CDR3 DNA sequence: TGCAGCGTGGTTAGAGGGTCTCCCTACAATGAGCAGTTCTTC. It specifies CSVVRGSPYNEQFF.

The chain has TRBV2 and TRBJ2-1, with no clear D. Germline assignment: CDR1 SNHLY and CDR2 FYNNEI. The CDR3 consists of 14 residues. The V end lost 1 base, the J end lost 3 bases, and 7 bases lay between the germline ends. This CDR3 reads CASSEGSGYNEQFF. Here the CDR3 DNA reads TGTGCCAGCAGTGAAGGTAGTGGCTACAATGAGCAGTTCTTC.